A single TCR beta chain is shown here with its context. This table comes from immunoSEQ multiplex PCR, and its TCRdb copy is limited to in-frame clones, with some not included. The profile shows around 370,000 clones, 85% to 90% of them singletons. This specimen belongs to a study of blood T cell repertoires in COVID-19. Study background: T cells, B-cell-depleted T cells, or PBMCs supplied cDNA or gDNA.

Seattle patient enrollment occurred during active infection, with longitudinal follow-up thereafter. The CDR3 runs to 14 residues. The ends were cut back, 10 bases at V and 2 bases at J, with 17 bases in the middle. From germline, CDR1 is SNHLY and CDR2 FYNNEI. The sequence came from a woman aged 70-85 years with COVID-19, enrolled during active disease. J is TRBJ1-2 and V is TRBV2; a possible D gene is TRBD1 (6 bases). The material sequenced was peripheral blood. CDR3 sequence (DNA): TGTGCCACCTCCGGGACAAACGACAACTATGGCTACACCTTC. Translation: CATSGTNDNYGYTF.